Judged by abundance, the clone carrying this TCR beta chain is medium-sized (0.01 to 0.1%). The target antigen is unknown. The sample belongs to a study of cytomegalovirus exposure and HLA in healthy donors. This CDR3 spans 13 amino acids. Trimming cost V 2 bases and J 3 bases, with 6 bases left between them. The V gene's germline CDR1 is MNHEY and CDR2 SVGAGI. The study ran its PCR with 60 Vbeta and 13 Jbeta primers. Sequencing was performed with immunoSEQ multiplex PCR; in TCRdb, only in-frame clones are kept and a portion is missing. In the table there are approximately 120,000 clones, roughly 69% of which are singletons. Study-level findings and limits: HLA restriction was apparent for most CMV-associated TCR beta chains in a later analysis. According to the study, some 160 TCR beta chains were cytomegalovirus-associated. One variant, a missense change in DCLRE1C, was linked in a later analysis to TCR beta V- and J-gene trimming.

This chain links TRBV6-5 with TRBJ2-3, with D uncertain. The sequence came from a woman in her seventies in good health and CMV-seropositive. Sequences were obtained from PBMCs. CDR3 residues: CASSYESTDTQYF. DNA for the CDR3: TGTGCCAGCAGTTACGAGAGTACAGATACGCAGTATTTT.